This T cell receptor beta chain was sequenced for a study of identical twins. The V end was cut by 6 bases, the J end by 4 bases, with 12 bases between. Per germline, CDR1 MNHEY and CDR2 SVGEGT. The CDR3 spans 13 residues. Donors were all healthy Caucasians. This clonotype was seen a handful of times. Each CDR3 protein is one row after TCRdb ran MiXCR on the 5' RACE reads. Of some 710,000 distinct CDR3 sequences in the sample, around 6.1% were seen once. The receptor's source is a man aged 18 to 30 in good health. The sequenced material came from naive T cells sorted from blood. The chain combines TRBV6-2 or TRBV6-3 with TRBJ1-2; D gene unclear. The CDR3 DNA follows: TGTGCCAGCAGCGCCCCCGTGCTCTATGGCTACACCTTC. Protein sequence: CASSAPVLYGYTF.